The T cell receptor beta chain described here comes from a study of CD8+ T cells in alopecia areata. After isolation, RNA underwent reverse transcription to generate cDNA as the sequencing template. Some clones are missing from TCRdb's copy, which holds only in-frame ones; the method was immunoSEQ multiplex PCR. The table has fewer than 250,000 clones, 45% to 75% seen once. Germline V gene lookup returns CDR1 SGHTA and CDR2 FQGNSA. This CDR3 spans 15 amino acids. Between the trimmed V and J ends, which lost 6 bases and 5 bases, there was a span of 16 bases. This clone was seen a handful of times. Indicated treatment: oral pan-JAK inhibitor, 5-10 mg twice daily. As part of sample collection, lesional scalp punch biopsies and peripheral blood were taken from alopecia areata patients. PBMC-derived CD4+ and CD8+ T cells were sorted.

This TCR derives from a human donor with alopecia areata. The starting material was CD4+ T cells sorted from blood, obtained at week 4, from a patient treated with tofacitinib. The chain uses TRBV7-2 and TRBJ2-2; D is possibly TRBD1 (5 bases). The CDR3 DNA sequence: TGTGCCAGCAGTCAAGGGGTAACCGTGACCGGGGAGCTGTTTTTT. Its translation: CASSQGVTVTGELFF.